These T cell receptor beta chains were read from a single sample in a study of cytotoxic CD8 clonotypes in ibrutinib-treated CLL. The data were produced by immunoSEQ multiplex PCR, yet TCRdb's version contains in-frame clones alone and is incomplete. The sample holds roughly 180,000 clones; about 80% are singletons and the top ten take around 4.5%. The source was PBMCs, collected after 24 months of ibrutinib treatment. These receptors all come from a human donor with chronic lymphocytic leukemia. CDR3s include the opening cysteine and the closing phenylalanine or tryptophan. The D gene is left open where the match is weak. Rows may omit the clone size; those that give it use once, few, many or a size class.

TRBV7-2	TRBJ1-1	NA	NA	TGTGCCAGCAGCCCACGACAGAGCGGCACTGAAGCTTTCTTT	CASSPRQSGTEAFF
TRBV27	TRBJ1-1	NA	NA	TGTGCCACCCTGAGGACGGCGAACACTGAAGCTTTCTTT	CATLRTANTEAFF
TRBV28	TRBJ1-1	NA	NA	TGTGCCAGCAGTCTGAGTGGAGACCTGACTGAAGCTTTCTTT	CASSLSGDLTEAFF
TRBV6-1	TRBJ2-1	TRBD1	NA	TGTGCCAGCAGAGAAACAGGGGTGAGCTCCTACAATGAGCAGTTCTTC	CASRETGVSSYNEQFF
TRBV9	TRBJ2-2	NA	NA	TGTGCCAGCAGGCGGACGGGAACGAACACCGGGGAGCTGTTTTTT	CASRRTGTNTGELFF
TRBV29-1	TRBJ2-1	NA	NA	TGCAGCGTTGCTCGGGGGCAGGGTCCCTACAATGAGCAGTTCTTC	CSVARGQGPYNEQFF
TRBV7-2	TRBJ2-2	NA	NA	TGTGCCAGCAGCTCTCCCTTGGGGGGGCTAGGGGAGCTGTTTTTT	CASSSPLGGLGELFF
TRBV18	TRBJ2-1	NA	NA	TGTGCCAGCTCACCACTGCAAGGTAGCTCCTACAATGAGCAGTTCTTC	CASSPLQGSSYNEQFF
TRBV18	TRBJ1-3	NA	once	TGTGCCAGCTTACAGGGAACTGGAAACACCATATATTTT	CASLQGTGNTIYF
TRBV6-1	TRBJ2-1	TRBD1	NA	TGTGCCAGCAGTGGGGGACAGGGGGCTTTGATCAGCAATGAGCAGTTCTTC	CASSGGQGALISNEQFF
TRBV5-1	TRBJ2-3	TRBD1	NA	TGCGCCAGCAGCTCGGATCCGACAGGGTTCGGTACGCAGTATTTT	CASSSDPTGFGTQYF
TRBV16	TRBJ2-2	TRBD1	few	TGTGCCAGCAGCCCCCTCCCGACAGGGGTCCCGACCGGGGAGCTGTTTTTT	CASSPLPTGVPTGELFF
TRBV30	TRBJ1-1	NA	NA	TGTGCCTGGACTCGGACCCCCGAGGAAACTGAAGCTTTCTTT	CAWTRTPEETEAFF
TRBV25-1	TRBJ2-3	NA	NA	TGTGCCAGCAGTGTACGGGGTGTCACAGATACGCAGTATTTT	CASSVRGVTDTQYF
TRBV28	TRBJ2-6	NA	NA	TGTGCCAGCAGTTTTAGCGCAAGCTCTGGGGCCAACGTCCTGACTTTC	CASSFSASSGANVLTF
TRBV18	TRBJ1-3	TRBD1	NA	TGTGCCAGCTCACCGGGACAGGGGGCTATTGGAAACACCATATATTTT	CASSPGQGAIGNTIYF
TRBV7-2	TRBJ2-7	TRBD1	many	TGTGCCAGCAGATCTGGCTCCGGGACAGGGACCTACGAGCAGTACTTC	CASRSGSGTGTYEQYF
TRBV25-1	TRBJ1-2	NA	NA	TGTGCCAGCAGCCCGACAGGCTATGGCTACACCTTC	CASSPTGYGYTF
TRBV6-5	TRBJ2-5	TRBD1	NA	TGTGCCAGCAGAACCTCAGGGGGAGAGACCCAGTACTTC	CASRTSGGETQYF
TRBV5-1	TRBJ2-2	NA	NA	TGCGCCAGCAGCTTGGTTCCAGGTCGCACCGGGGAGCTGTTTTTT	CASSLVPGRTGELFF
TRBV10-3	TRBJ2-7	NA	NA	TGTGCCATCAGTGATTTGGCCTACGAGCAGTACTTC	CAISDLAYEQYF
TRBV27	TRBJ1-5	NA	NA	TGTGCCAGCAGTTTATCGAGGGGGGCCAGGCCCCAGCATTTT	CASSLSRGARPQHF
TRBV7-2	TRBJ2-7	TRBD1	once	TGTGCCAGCAGCCCAAGAGACAGGGCGGTCTACGAGCAGTACTTC	CASSPRDRAVYEQYF
TRBV7-2	TRBJ2-3	NA	NA	TGTGCCAGCAGCCTAGGGACTAGCACAGATACGCAGTATTTT	CASSLGTSTDTQYF
TRBV6-6	TRBJ2-6	NA	NA	TGTGCCAGCAGTTACTTACCCTCTGGGGCCAACGTCCTGACTTTC	CASSYLPSGANVLTF
TRBV28	TRBJ2-7	NA	NA	TGTGCCAGCAGTAAAACCGGGACACCGCGGGGCGAGCAGTACTTC	CASSKTGTPRGEQYF
TRBV18	TRBJ1-5	TRBD1	NA	TGTGCCAGCTCACCGACAGGGAGTTTTAATAGCAATCAGCCCCAGCATTTT	CASSPTGSFNSNQPQHF
TRBV5-6	TRBJ1-4	NA	once	TGTGCCAGCAGCTTGGCCTACGGTCTAAATGAAAAACTGTTTTTT	CASSLAYGLNEKLFF
TRBV28	TRBJ1-5	NA	few	TGTGCCAGCAGTTCCATGCGGCCCAATCAGCCCCAGCATTTT	CASSSMRPNQPQHF
TRBV9	TRBJ1-1	NA	NA	TGTGCCAGCAGCGCTACGGGACAAGGCCCTGAAGCTTTCTTT	CASSATGQGPEAFF
TRBV5-6	TRBJ1-1	NA	NA	TGTGCCAGCAGCTCCCTGTGGACGGAGAACACTGAAGCTTTCTTT	CASSSLWTENTEAFF
TRBV7-7	TRBJ2-5	TRBD1	NA	TGTGCCAGCAGCCCCGGGACAGGGATGGAGACCCAGTACTTC	CASSPGTGMETQYF
TRBV11-2	TRBJ2-7	NA	NA	TGTGCCAGCAGCTACTCTACCGGGGGCGGGATATACGAGCAGTACTTC	CASSYSTGGGIYEQYF
TRBV18	TRBJ1-2	TRBD1	NA	TGTGCCAGCTCACCAAAGGAGACAGGGGGCGTCCGTGGCTACACCTTC	CASSPKETGGVRGYTF
TRBV10-2	TRBJ1-1	TRBD1	NA	TGCGCCAGTAAGACAGGGGGATCCGGGAACACTGAAGCTTTCTTT	CASKTGGSGNTEAFF
TRBV18	TRBJ2-1	TRBD2	once	TGTGCCAGCTCACCCAGGACTAGCGGCGACAATGAGCAGTTCTTC	CASSPRTSGDNEQFF
TRBV29-1	TRBJ2-3	NA	NA	TGCAGCGTTGAGAGGGCCGCAGATACGCAGTATTTT	CSVERAADTQYF
TRBV18	TRBJ1-2	TRBD1	NA	TGTGCCAGCTCACCAGGACAGGGGGCAAACTATGGCTACACCTTC	CASSPGQGANYGYTF
TRBV6-1	TRBJ2-7	NA	NA	TGTGCCAGCATTAGTACCAGGGTTACCTACGAGCAGTACTTC	CASISTRVTYEQYF
TRBV5-1	TRBJ1-2	NA	NA	TGCGCCAGCAGCTTGGGAACAGGGTATACCTATGGCTACACCTTC	CASSLGTGYTYGYTF
TRBV19	TRBJ1-5	NA	NA	TGTGCCAGTAGTAGGGGTCAGCCCCAGCATTTT	CASSRGQPQHF
TRBV19	TRBJ2-2	NA	NA	TGTGCCAGTAGTACAAGGCCCGGGGAGCTGTTTTTT	CASSTRPGELFF
TRBV28	TRBJ2-3	TRBD2	NA	TGTGCCAGCAGTCGCGGGGGTCCCACAGATACGCAGTATTTT	CASSRGGPTDTQYF
TRBV5-6	TRBJ2-4	TRBD2	NA	TGTGCCAGCAGCTTGCTGGGGAAGCGGGGGAAAAACATTCAGTACTTC	CASSLLGKRGKNIQYF
TRBV7-6	TRBJ2-7	NA	few	TGTGCCAGCAGCTCGACAGGTACCCCCTACGAGCAGTACTTC	CASSSTGTPYEQYF
TRBV10-3	TRBJ2-7	NA	NA	TGTGCCATCAGCGCTAAGGCGGATTTCCCCTACGAGCAGTACTTC	CAISAKADFPYEQYF
TRBV6-5	TRBJ2-2	TRBD1	NA	TGTGCCAGCCGTTCGACAGGGGCCACCGGGGAGCTGTTTTTT	CASRSTGATGELFF
TRBV7-2	TRBJ2-7	NA	NA	TGTGCCAGCAGCTCCGGGGGAGGCTACGAGCAGTACTTC	CASSSGGGYEQYF
TRBV30	TRBJ1-2	NA	NA	TGTGCCTGGAGTCCGGGAACCTATGGCTACACCTTC	CAWSPGTYGYTF
TRBV7-9	TRBJ2-1	TRBD2	once	TGTGCCAGCAGCTTTGTACTAGCGGGGGACAATGAGCAGTTCTTC	CASSFVLAGDNEQFF
TRBV19	TRBJ2-3	TRBD2	NA	TGTGCCAGTAGTGGACTAGCGGGAGTTGGTACGCAGTATTTT	CASSGLAGVGTQYF
TRBV6-6	TRBJ2-7	TRBD2	NA	TGTGCCAGCAGTCCGGGGACTAGCGGGGGGCCGCAGGGCTTC	CASSPGTSGGPQGF
TRBV30	TRBJ2-1	NA	NA	TGTGCCTGGAGTAGGGGCCTATCCAGCGATGAGCAGTTCTTC	CAWSRGLSSDEQFF
TRBV19	TRBJ1-5	NA	NA	TGTGCCAGTAGTATTCGCCAGGCAATTTTAGGGCCCCAGCATTTT	CASSIRQAILGPQHF
TRBV5-1	TRBJ2-2	NA	NA	TGCGCCAGCAGGGCCCTAGCCGTTTCCGGGGAGCTGTTTTTT	CASRALAVSGELFF
TRBV9	TRBJ1-1	NA	NA	TGTGCCAGCAGCCGATCAGGACTCCGGAACACTGAAGCTTTCTTT	CASSRSGLRNTEAFF
TRBV11-3	TRBJ2-7	NA	NA	TGTGCCAGCAGCCTGCCGGGGGTAGAGGAGCAGTACTTC	CASSLPGVEEQYF
TRBV5-1	TRBJ1-3	TRBD1	NA	TGCGCCAGCAGCTTGGGGTCAGGGGGCTCTGGAAACACCATATATTTT	CASSLGSGGSGNTIYF
TRBV6-5	TRBJ1-2	NA	NA	TGTGCCAGCAGTTACCGTCAGGCAACTAACTATGGCTACACCTTC	CASSYRQATNYGYTF
TRBV5-1	TRBJ2-3	NA	NA	TGCGCCAGCAGCTTCGGGCCTAACAGGCCGTCAGATACGCAGTATTTT	CASSFGPNRPSDTQYF